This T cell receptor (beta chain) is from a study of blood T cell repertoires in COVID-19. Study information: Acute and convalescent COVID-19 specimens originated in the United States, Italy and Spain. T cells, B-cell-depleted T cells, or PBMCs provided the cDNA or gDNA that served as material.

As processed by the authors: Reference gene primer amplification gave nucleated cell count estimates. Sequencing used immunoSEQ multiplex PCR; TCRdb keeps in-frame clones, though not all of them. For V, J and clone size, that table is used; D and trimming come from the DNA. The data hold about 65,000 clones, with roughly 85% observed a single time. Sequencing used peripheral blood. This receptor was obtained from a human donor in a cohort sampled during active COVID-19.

The CDR3 loop is CASSFGAGGNYNEQFF. The CDR3, as DNA: TGTGCCAGCAGCTTCGGGGCGGGGGGGAACTACAATGAGCAGTTCTTC. The rearrangement joins TRBV5-4 to TRBJ2-1; 9 positions match TRBD2. This CDR3 has 16 amino acids. Germline CDR1 and CDR2: SGHNT and YYREEE (reference sequence). Trimming at V came to 2 bases and at J to 3 bases, leaving 6 bases not matched to a gene.